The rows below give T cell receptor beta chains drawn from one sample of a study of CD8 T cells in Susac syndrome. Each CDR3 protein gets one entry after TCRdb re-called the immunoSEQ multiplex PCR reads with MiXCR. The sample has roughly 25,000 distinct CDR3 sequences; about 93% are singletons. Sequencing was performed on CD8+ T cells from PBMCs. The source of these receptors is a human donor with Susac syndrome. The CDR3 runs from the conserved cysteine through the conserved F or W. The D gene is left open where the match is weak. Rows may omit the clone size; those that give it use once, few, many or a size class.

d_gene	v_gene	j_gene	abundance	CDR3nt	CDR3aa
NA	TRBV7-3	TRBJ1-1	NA	TGTGCCAGCAGCTTAACGCACGGAACTGAAGCTTTCTTT	CASSLTHGTEAFF
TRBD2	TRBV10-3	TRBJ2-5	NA	TGTGCCATCAGTGTTGCGGGGGGGGAACAAGAGACCCAGTACTTC	CAISVAGGEQETQYF
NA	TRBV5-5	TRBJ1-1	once	TGTGCCAGCAGCCCCTCCTGGGGTGTAGCTGAAGCTTTCTTT	CASSPSWGVAEAFF
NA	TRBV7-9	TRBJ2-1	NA	TGTGCCAGCAGCTTAGGTCTGGCGAGTTACAATGAGCAGTTCTTC	CASSLGLASYNEQFF
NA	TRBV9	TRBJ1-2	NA	TGTGCCAGCAGCGTAGGAGCGGCGGACGGCTACACCTTC	CASSVGAADGYTF
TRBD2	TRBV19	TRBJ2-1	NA	TGTGCCAGTAGTATAGTGGGGGGGGTCTCCTACAATGAGCAGTTCTTC	CASSIVGGVSYNEQFF
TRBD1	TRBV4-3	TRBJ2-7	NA	TGCGCCAGCAGCCAAGACGTGACAGGGTTAACCTACGAGCAGTACTTC	CASSQDVTGLTYEQYF
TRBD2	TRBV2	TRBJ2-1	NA	TGTGCCAGCACTCTAGCGGGGGGTTTTGATGAGCAGTTCTTC	CASTLAGGFDEQFF
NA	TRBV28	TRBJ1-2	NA	TGTGCCAGCAGTCCGGGCCTCAACTATGGCTACACCTTC	CASSPGLNYGYTF
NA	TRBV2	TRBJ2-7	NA	TGTGCCAGCAGTGAAGGTTACTCCTACGAGCAGTACTTC	CASSEGYSYEQYF
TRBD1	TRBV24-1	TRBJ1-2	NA	TGTGCCACCAGTGCCAGGGACAGAGACTATGGCTACACCTTC	CATSARDRDYGYTF
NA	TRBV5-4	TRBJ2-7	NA	TGTGCCTTCATCCGCAGGGGCATCGGGTCCTACGAGCAGTACTTC	CAFIRRGIGSYEQYF
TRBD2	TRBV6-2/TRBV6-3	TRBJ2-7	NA	TGTGCCAGCACTGCGAGAGCGGGACCCCACGAGCAGTACTTC	CASTARAGPHEQYF
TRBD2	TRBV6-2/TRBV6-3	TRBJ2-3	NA	TGTGCCAGCAACGAACGACTAGCGGGGATCCGGGATACGCAGTATTTT	CASNERLAGIRDTQYF
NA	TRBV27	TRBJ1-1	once	TGTGCCAGCAGTTTATCGAGGTACACTGAAGCTTTCTTT	CASSLSRYTEAFF
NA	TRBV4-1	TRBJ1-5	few	TGCGCCAGCAGCCAAAGGTCCGACAATCAGCCCCAGCATTTT	CASSQRSDNQPQHF
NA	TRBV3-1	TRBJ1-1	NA	TGTGCCAGCAGCCAAGTGGAAGGGGCTGAAGCTTTCTTT	CASSQVEGAEAFF
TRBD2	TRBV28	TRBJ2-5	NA	TGTGCCAGCAGTTTGCTCGGGGGGGAACGGGAGACCCAGTACTTC	CASSLLGGERETQYF
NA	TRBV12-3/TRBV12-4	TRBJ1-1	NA	TGTGCCAGCAGATTCGGGGGGAGACAGAACACTGAAGCTTTCTTT	CASRFGGRQNTEAFF
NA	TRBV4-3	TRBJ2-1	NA	TGCGCCAGCAGCCAAGTAAGTGGTCCCGAGCAGTTCTTC	CASSQVSGPEQFF